Many counts were recorded for the clone carrying this TCR beta chain. The CDR3 is made up of 15 amino acids. CDR1 is SGHNT, CDR2 YYREEE, per germline (reference sequence). The trim removed 6 bases at V and 8 bases at J, leaving 13 bases unmatched. In the original workflow: How many nucleated cells were present was estimated from reference gene primer amplification. Sequencing used immunoSEQ multiplex PCR; TCRdb keeps in-frame clones, though not all of them. V and J calls and clone size follow that table, whereas D and trimming were derived from the DNA. The table shows more than 85,000 clones, with approximately 84% occurring only once. This entry comes from a study of blood T cell repertoires in COVID-19. Study overall: Donors in the United States, Italy and Spain gave samples during acute or convalescent COVID-19. T cells, B-cell-depleted T cells, or PBMCs provided the cDNA or gDNA that served as material.

This TCR came from a man aged 80 or over with active or convalescent COVID-19. The sequencing sample was made of peripheral blood. The chain joins TRBV5-4 to TRBJ1-2; TRBD1 aligns across 10 bases. CDR3 bases: TGTGCCAGCACCTATGAGGGACAGGGGAATCGGGGCTACACCTTC. Residues: CASTYEGQGNRGYTF. The full variable domain, its missing parts supplied by reference TRBV5-4 and TRBJ1-2, is ETGVTQSPTHLIKTRGQQVTLRCSSQSGHNTVSWYQQALGQGPQFIFQYYREEENGRGNFPPRFSGLQFPNYSSELNVNALELDDSALYLCASTYEGQGNRGYTFGSGTRLTVV.